This TCR beta chain was documented in a study of T cell changes during pregnancy in multiple sclerosis. Libraries were prepared by immunoSEQ multiplex PCR; TCRdb keeps only in-frame clonotypes and omits some of them. The sample contains about 66,000 clones, 90% to 95% of which appear only once. V shed 7 bases, J shed 7 bases, and the junction held 13 bases outside the gene matches. This CDR3 has 15 amino acids. Sequenced here: CD8+ T cells from peripheral blood mononuclear cells, sampled before pregnancy. This sequence originates from a female donor with multiple sclerosis, enrolled in a pregnancy study. The chain couples TRBV23-1 to TRBJ2-1; 7 bases line up with TRBD1. TRBV23-1 is annotated as an ORF whose role is uncertain. The CDR3 bases are TGCGCCAGCACAAAGACAAGGGGGCGTCTGAATGAGCAGTTCTTC. Translating gives CASTKTRGRLNEQFF.